Sequencing of this TCR beta chain was carried out in a study of breast tumors, draining lymph nodes, adjacent tissues. Study-wide results and limits: Data fit most tumor T cells coming from lymph node, expanding in tumor. The lymph node origin of tumor T cells was framed as consistent with a hypothesis, not demonstrated. Tumor and nontumor repertoires were significantly more similar in luminal-like than in basal-like breast cancer. Compared with lymph nodes, tumors were less diverse; compared with nontumor tissue, more.

This clonotype was seen many times. No antigen is known for it. TCRdb ran MiXCR on the multiplex PCR reads and lists one entry per CDR3 protein. The sample records 85,000 to 130,000 distinct CDR3 sequences, around 30% being singletons. Breast cancer patients provided tissue from their axillary draining lymph nodes. Sequencing was carried out using axillary lymph node tissue. This clonotype was obtained from a female donor with breast cancer. Some clones in this sample may be carry-over from other donors' samples.

The CDR3 bases are TGTGCCACCCTTAGGGCGGCCCTGGAGACCCAGTACTTC. Translating gives CATLRAALETQYF. This chain connects TRBV10-3 to TRBJ2-5; D remains ambiguous. There are 13 residues in the CDR3. Deletions cut 10 bases from V and 5 bases from J, with 17 bases between. The V gene's germline CDR1 is ENHRY and CDR2 SYGVKD.